The clone carrying this TCR beta chain has more than one count but fewer than ten. With V trimmed by 4 bases and J by 7 bases, 2 bases remained unmatched. The CDR3 spans 13 residues. Germline assignment: CDR1 MGHDK and CDR2 SYGVNS. This sample was taken from a study of cytomegalovirus exposure and HLA in healthy donors. With 60 Vbeta and 13 Jbeta primers, the PCR was carried out. TCRdb's copy holds only in-frame clones and misses some; the assay was immunoSEQ multiplex PCR. The repertoire holds 120,000 or so clones, with approximately 74% as singletons. This TCR came from a woman between 45 and 65 years old in good health and CMV-seropositive. This chain uses TRBV25-1 with TRBJ2-1; 9 bases align to TRBD2. The sequenced material came from PBMCs. The CDR3, as DNA: TGTGCCAGCAGTGTGACTAGCGGAAATGAGCAGTTCTTC. Translating it yields CASSVTSGNEQFF. The entire variable domain, with the rest obtained from reference TRBV25-1 and TRBJ2-1, is as follows: EADIYQTPRYLVIGTGKKITLECSQTMGHDKMYWYQQDPGMELHLIHYSYGVNSTEKGDLSSESTVSRIRTEHFPLTLESARPSHTSQYLCASSVTSGNEQFFGPGTRLTVL.